This T cell receptor beta chain was captured by sequencing in a study of T cells expressing NK-cell markers. Across the study: Underlying the TCR beta repertoires were sorted CD3+CD56+NKG2C+, CD3+CD56+NKG2C- and CD3+CD56-NKG2C+ T cells. The sequencing cohort of eight donors included seven HCMV-seropositive individuals and one seronegative individual.

Study-wide findings and caveats: These clonotypes additionally ranked first within the CD3+CD56-NKG2C+ fraction of a handful of donors.

As to this clonotype: No antigen is known for it.

The authors made TCR beta cDNA libraries by 5'RACE template switching. This switching added a universal primer site and UMIs. TCRdb reprocessed the 5' RACE reads and stores each CDR3 protein as one record, lacking DNA. Its clone listing holds about 390,000 distinct CDR3 sequences. Germline-derived CDR1 and CDR2 are KGHSH and LQKENI. CDR3 size: 16 residues. The specimen was blood T cells: a sorted CD56 or NKG2C T cell subset, CD4+ or CD8+ T cells, or bulk PBMC T cells (not recorded which). The chain is built from TRBV18 and TRBJ1-1; TCRdb designates TRBD1, a call that cannot be tested without DNA. The source is a woman aged 45-59 years in good health. CDR3: CASSPLSPATNTEAFF.